The rows below give T cell receptor beta chains drawn from one sample of a study of brain T cells in children with intractable seizures. Clones were sequenced by immunoSEQ multiplex PCR, and TCRdb holds only the in-frame ones, with some missing. The sample contains around 340,000 clones, more than 85% of which appear only once. Sample: peripheral blood, taken 4 to 5 months after surgery. These receptors all come from a boy under three years old with tuberous sclerosis and intractable seizures. Both conserved end residues are part of each CDR3. Fields, in order: V gene, D gene, clone size, J gene, CDR3 DNA, CDR3 protein. The D gene is left open where the match is weak. Clone size is stated in some rows and not others, as once, few, many or a class when expanded.

v_call: TRBV5-1; d_call: .; clone_size: .; j_call: TRBJ1-4; cdr3_nt: TGCGCCAGCAGCCCGTCCTTGGGCCCAAATGAAAAACTGTTTTTT; cdr3_aa: CASSPSLGPNEKLFF
v_call: TRBV24-1; d_call: .; clone_size: once; j_call: TRBJ2-3; cdr3_nt: TGTGCCACCAGTGATGCTCGTTCTAGCACAGATACGCAGTATTTT; cdr3_aa: CATSDARSSTDTQYF
v_call: TRBV10-3; d_call: TRBD2; clone_size: .; j_call: TRBJ2-5; cdr3_nt: TGTGCCATCAGTGGTGGACTAGCGCAAGAGACCCAGTACTTC; cdr3_aa: CAISGGLAQETQYF
v_call: TRBV5-4; d_call: .; clone_size: once; j_call: TRBJ2-6; cdr3_nt: TGTGCCAGCAGCTTTACAGGGACTGGGGCCAACGTCCTGACTTTC; cdr3_aa: CASSFTGTGANVLTF
v_call: TRBV7-8; d_call: .; clone_size: .; j_call: TRBJ1-5; cdr3_nt: TGTGCCAGCAGCAAAGACCTACGCAGGGTTCTTCCCCACCAGCATTTT; cdr3_aa: CASSKDLRRVLPHQHF
v_call: TRBV6-2/TRBV6-3; d_call: .; clone_size: .; j_call: TRBJ2-5; cdr3_nt: TGTGCCAGCAGCATATGGATAGAAGAGACCCAGTACTTC; cdr3_aa: CASSIWIEETQYF
v_call: TRBV27; d_call: TRBD2; clone_size: .; j_call: TRBJ2-1; cdr3_nt: TGTGCCAGCAGTTTAGAGCGGGGGAGCTCCTACAATGAGCAGTTCTTC; cdr3_aa: CASSLERGSSYNEQFF
v_call: TRBV27; d_call: .; clone_size: few; j_call: TRBJ1-1; cdr3_nt: TGTGCCAGCAGTTCCTCCTCTGGGGCTGAAGCTTTCTTT; cdr3_aa: CASSSSSGAEAFF
v_call: TRBV29-1; d_call: .; clone_size: .; j_call: TRBJ2-3; cdr3_nt: TGCAGCGTTGAAGCTGGGTCGGGGGGCACAGATACGCAGTATTTT; cdr3_aa: CSVEAGSGGTDTQYF
v_call: TRBV19; d_call: .; clone_size: .; j_call: TRBJ2-7; cdr3_nt: TGTGCCAGTAGTATGGACCGTTACGGTGGACCTTACGAGCAGTACTTC; cdr3_aa: CASSMDRYGGPYEQYF
v_call: TRBV6-1; d_call: .; clone_size: .; j_call: TRBJ1-6; cdr3_nt: TGTGCCAGCAGTGAAGCCCCCGGGCAGGGGATGTCACCCCTCCACTTT; cdr3_aa: CASSEAPGQGMSPLHF
v_call: TRBV13; d_call: .; clone_size: .; j_call: TRBJ1-1; cdr3_nt: TGTGCCAGCAGCTTACCCCCCGAGGGTCCTGAAGCTTTCTTT; cdr3_aa: CASSLPPEGPEAFF
v_call: TRBV4-1; d_call: TRBD2; clone_size: .; j_call: TRBJ2-1; cdr3_nt: TGCGCCAGCAGCCATCTAGCGGACAATGAGCAGTTCTTC; cdr3_aa: CASSHLADNEQFF
v_call: TRBV7-9; d_call: .; clone_size: .; j_call: TRBJ1-1; cdr3_nt: TGTGCCAGCAGCTTTTCGGGGGCAGGGGAGGGGACTGAAGCTTTCTTT; cdr3_aa: CASSFSGAGEGTEAFF
v_call: TRBV6-5; d_call: .; clone_size: once; j_call: TRBJ1-6; cdr3_nt: TGTGCCAGCAGTTACTCCCAGGGCGGAAACTCACCCCTCCACTTT; cdr3_aa: CASSYSQGGNSPLHF
v_call: TRBV4-1; d_call: TRBD2; clone_size: .; j_call: TRBJ2-7; cdr3_nt: TGCGCCAGCAGCCTCATTAGCGGGGGCGAGCCGTACTTC; cdr3_aa: CASSLISGGEPYF